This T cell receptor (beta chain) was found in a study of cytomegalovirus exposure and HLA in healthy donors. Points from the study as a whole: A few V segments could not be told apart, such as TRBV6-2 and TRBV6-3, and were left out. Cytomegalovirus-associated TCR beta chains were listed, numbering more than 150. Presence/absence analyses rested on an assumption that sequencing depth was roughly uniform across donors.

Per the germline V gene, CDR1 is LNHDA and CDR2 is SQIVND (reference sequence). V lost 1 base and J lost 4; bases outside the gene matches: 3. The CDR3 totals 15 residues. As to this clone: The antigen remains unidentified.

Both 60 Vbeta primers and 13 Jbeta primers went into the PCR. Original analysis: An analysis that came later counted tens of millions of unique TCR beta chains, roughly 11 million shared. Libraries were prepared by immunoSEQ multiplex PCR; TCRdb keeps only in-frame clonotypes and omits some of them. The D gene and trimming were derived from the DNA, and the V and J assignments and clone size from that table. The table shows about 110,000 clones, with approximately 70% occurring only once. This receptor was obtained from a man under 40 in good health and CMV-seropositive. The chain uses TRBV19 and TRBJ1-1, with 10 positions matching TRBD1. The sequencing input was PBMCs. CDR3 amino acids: CASSIGQGAGTEAFF. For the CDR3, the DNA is TGTGCCAGTAGTATAGGACAGGGGGCGGGCACTGAAGCTTTCTTT.